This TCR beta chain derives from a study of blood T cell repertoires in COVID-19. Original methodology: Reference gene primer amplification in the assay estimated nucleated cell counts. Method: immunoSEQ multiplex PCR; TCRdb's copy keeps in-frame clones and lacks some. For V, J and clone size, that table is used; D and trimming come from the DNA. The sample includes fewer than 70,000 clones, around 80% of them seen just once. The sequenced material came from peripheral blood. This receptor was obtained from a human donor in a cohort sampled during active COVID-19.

The CDR3 nucleotides read TGTGCCAGCAGTTACGAGGGAGAGGGTTCAACTAATGAAAAACTGTTTTTT. As protein: CASSYEGEGSTNEKLFF. V gene TRBV6-2 or TRBV6-3 combines with J gene TRBJ1-4; no clear D gene. This CDR3 has 17 residues. V was pared by 2 bases and J by 0 bases, with 13 bases between. Per the germline V gene, CDR1 is MNHEY and CDR2 is SVGEGT.